This T cell receptor beta chain came from a study of cytomegalovirus exposure and HLA in healthy donors. The study ran its PCR with 60 Vbeta and 13 Jbeta primers. Some clones are missing from TCRdb's copy, which holds only in-frame ones; the method was immunoSEQ multiplex PCR. Among around 120,000 clones listed, around 70% were seen once. V was cut by 5 bases and J by 4 bases, with 11 bases left in between. CDR1 and CDR2 from the germline V gene are SGHTA and FQGNSA. There are 13 residues in the CDR3. The sequence came from a woman between 50 and 59 years old in good health and CMV-seropositive. The sequencing input was PBMCs. V is TRBV7-2 and J is TRBJ1-2; TRBD1 is a possible D gene (5 bases). The CDR3 DNA reads as TGTGCCAGCAGCCGCGGGGGGTCCTATGGCTACACCTTC. This codes for CASSRGGSYGYTF.